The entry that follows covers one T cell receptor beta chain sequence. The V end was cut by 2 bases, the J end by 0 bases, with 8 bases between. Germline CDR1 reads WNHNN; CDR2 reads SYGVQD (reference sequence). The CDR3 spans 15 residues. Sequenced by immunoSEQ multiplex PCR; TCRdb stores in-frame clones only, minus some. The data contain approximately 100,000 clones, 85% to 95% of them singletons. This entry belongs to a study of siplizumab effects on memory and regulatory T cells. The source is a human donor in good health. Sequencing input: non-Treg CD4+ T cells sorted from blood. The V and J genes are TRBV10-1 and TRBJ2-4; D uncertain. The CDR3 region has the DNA TGCGCCAGCAGTGAGGGAGAACTAGCCAAAAACATTCAGTACTTC. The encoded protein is CASSEGELAKNIQYF.